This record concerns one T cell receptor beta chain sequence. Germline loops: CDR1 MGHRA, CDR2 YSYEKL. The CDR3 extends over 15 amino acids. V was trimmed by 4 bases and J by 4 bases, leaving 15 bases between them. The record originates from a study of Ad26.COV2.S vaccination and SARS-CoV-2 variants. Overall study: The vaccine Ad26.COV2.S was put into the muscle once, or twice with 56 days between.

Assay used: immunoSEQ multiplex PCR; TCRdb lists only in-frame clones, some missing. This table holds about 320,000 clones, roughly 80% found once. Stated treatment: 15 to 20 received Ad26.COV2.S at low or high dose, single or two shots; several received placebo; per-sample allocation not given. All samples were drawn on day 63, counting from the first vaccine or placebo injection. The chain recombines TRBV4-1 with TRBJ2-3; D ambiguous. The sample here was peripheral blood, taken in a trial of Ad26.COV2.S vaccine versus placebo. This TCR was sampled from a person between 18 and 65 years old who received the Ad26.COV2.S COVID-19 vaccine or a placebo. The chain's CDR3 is CASSPVLTRPDTQYF. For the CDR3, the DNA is TGCGCCAGCAGCCCGGTTCTCACCCGCCCAGATACGCAGTATTTT.